This TCR beta chain was identified during a study of blood T cell repertoires in COVID-19. Background on the study: Samples came from the United States, Italy and Spain, spanning acute and convalescent COVID-19. The analysed material was cDNA or gDNA that came from T cells, B-cell-depleted T cells, or PBMCs.

V was clipped by 2 bases and J by 9 bases, with 5 bases between them. The CDR3 contains 11 residues. The count of this clone is one. In the original workflow: The authors estimated nucleated cell counts from reference gene primer amplification. Using immunoSEQ multiplex PCR, the repertoire was profiled, and TCRdb retains in-frame clones only, with some absent. V and J calls and clone size are as listed in that table; D and trimming were resolved from the DNA. The sample has tens of thousands of clones; about 80% are singletons. This chain links TRBV12-3 or TRBV12-4 with TRBJ1-3, with D tentatively TRBD1 (5 bases). What was sequenced was peripheral blood. The clonotype was recovered from a human donor in a cohort sampled during active COVID-19. CDR3: CASSLRGTIYF. The CDR3 nucleotides read TGTGCCAGCAGTTTAAGGGGCACCATATATTTT.